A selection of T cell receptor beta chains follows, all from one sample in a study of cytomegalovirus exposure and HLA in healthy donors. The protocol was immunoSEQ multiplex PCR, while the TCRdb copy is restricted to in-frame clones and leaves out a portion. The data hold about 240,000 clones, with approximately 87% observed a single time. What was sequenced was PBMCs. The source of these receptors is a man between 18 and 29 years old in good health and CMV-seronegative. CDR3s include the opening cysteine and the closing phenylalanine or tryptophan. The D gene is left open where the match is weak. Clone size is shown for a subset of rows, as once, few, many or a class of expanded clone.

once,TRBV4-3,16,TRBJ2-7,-,TGCGCCAGCAGCCAAGAGGCTAGCAGGGGATCAGGCGAGCAGTACTTC,CASSQEASRGSGEQYF
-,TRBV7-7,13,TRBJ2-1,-,TGTGCTAGCAGCTTTTCGTGGGCCAATGAGCAGTTCTTC,CASSFSWANEQFF
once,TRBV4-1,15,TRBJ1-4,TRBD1,TGCGCCAGCAGCCCGCGTCGACAGGGCGGAGAAAAACTGTTTTTT,CASSPRRQGGEKLFF
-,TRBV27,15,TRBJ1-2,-,TGTGCCAGCAGTTTTCTTAGTGGGGGGGCGAATGGCTACACCTTC,CASSFLSGGANGYTF
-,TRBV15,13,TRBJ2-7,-,TGTGCCACCAGCAGAGAGGGCGGGTACGAGCAGTACTTC,CATSREGGYEQYF
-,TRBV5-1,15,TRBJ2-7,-,TGCGCCAGCAGCTTGGGTGGACTACCCTCCTACGAGCAGTACTTC,CASSLGGLPSYEQYF
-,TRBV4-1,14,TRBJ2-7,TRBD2,TGCGCCAGCAGCCCCGGGACTAGTATCAACGAGCAGTACTTC,CASSPGTSINEQYF
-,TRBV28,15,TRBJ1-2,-,TGTGCCAGCAGAAACCTAGATTACGAATCTTATGGCTACACCTTC,CASRNLDYESYGYTF
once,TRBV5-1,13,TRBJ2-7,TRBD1,TGCGCCAGCAGCCTCGGGACAGGCTACGAGCAGTACTTC,CASSLGTGYEQYF
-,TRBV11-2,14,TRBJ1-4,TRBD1,TGTGCCAGCAGCTGGACAGGGTATTCTGAAAAACTGTTTTTT,CASSWTGYSEKLFF
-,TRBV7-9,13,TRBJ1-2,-,TGTGCCAGCAGCCCGGGGGGGTCCTATGGCTACACCTTC,CASSPGGSYGYTF
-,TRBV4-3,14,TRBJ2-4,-,TGCGCCAGCAGCCAACCCGGGTCGCCCAACATTCAGTACTTC,CASSQPGSPNIQYF
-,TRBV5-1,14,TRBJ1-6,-,TGCGCCAGCAGCTTTTCCGGAGATAATTCACCCCTCCACTTT,CASSFSGDNSPLHF
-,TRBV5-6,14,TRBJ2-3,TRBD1,TGTGCCAGCACCCTCGGACAGGGGATAGGTACGCAGTATTTT,CASTLGQGIGTQYF
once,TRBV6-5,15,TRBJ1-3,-,TGTGCCAGCAGTTACTCGCCCGGGTCTGGAAACACCATATATTTT,CASSYSPGSGNTIYF
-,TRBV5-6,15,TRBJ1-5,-,TGTGCCAGCAGCCCCCGTTTGAACTCCGATCAGCCCCAGCATTTT,CASSPRLNSDQPQHF
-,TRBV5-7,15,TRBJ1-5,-,TGTGCCAGCAGCTTAAATTCAGGGTTCAATCAGCCCCAGCATTTT,CASSLNSGFNQPQHF
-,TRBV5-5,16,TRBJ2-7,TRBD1,TGTGCCAGCCGCCCTTTTAGAGGACAGGGCTCCTACGAGCAGTACTTC,CASRPFRGQGSYEQYF
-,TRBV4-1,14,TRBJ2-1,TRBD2,TGCGCCAGCAGCCAAGAATGGGCAGCGGGAGGGCAGTTCTTC,CASSQEWAAGGQFF
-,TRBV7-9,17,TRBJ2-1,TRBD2,TGTGCCAGCAGCCGGGACGGGACTAGCGGGATACGGGGTGAGCAGTTCTTC,CASSRDGTSGIRGEQFF
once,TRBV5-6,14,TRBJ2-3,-,TGTGCCAGCATAGTGATTGGTTCCACAGATACGCAGTATTTT,CASIVIGSTDTQYF
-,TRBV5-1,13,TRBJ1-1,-,TGCGCCAGCAAGGAGGGCTTGAACACTGAAGCTTTCTTT,CASKEGLNTEAFF
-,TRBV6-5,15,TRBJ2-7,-,TGTGCCAGCAGTTATGACCCAGCGGTAACCTACGAGCAGTACTTC,CASSYDPAVTYEQYF
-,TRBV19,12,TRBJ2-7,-,TGTGCCAGTAGTATAGGAGGGTTCGAGCAGTACTTC,CASSIGGFEQYF
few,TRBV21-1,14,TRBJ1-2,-,TGTGCCAGCAGCAAAAAACATGGTGGCTATGGCTACACCTTC,CASSKKHGGYGYTF
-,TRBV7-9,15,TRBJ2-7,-,TGTGCCAGCAGCTTAGAAGAGGCCGGAAACTACGAGCAGTACTTC,CASSLEEAGNYEQYF
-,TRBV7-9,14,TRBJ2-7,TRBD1,TGTGCCAGCAGCCCCTGGACAGGGGGCTACGAGCAGTACTTC,CASSPWTGGYEQYF
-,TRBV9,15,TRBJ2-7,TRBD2,TGTGCCAGCAGCGTGACTAGCGGGGGAACCTACGAGCAGTACTTC,CASSVTSGGTYEQYF
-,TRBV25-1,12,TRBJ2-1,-,TGTGCCAGCAGTGATGCAGACACTGAGCAGTTCTTC,CASSDADTEQFF
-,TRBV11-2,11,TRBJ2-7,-,TGTGCCAGCAGCCTAGCATCCGAGCAGTACTTC,CASSLASEQYF
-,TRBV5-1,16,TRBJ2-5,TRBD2,TGCGCCAGCAGCTCCCGGACTAGCGGGGGGACTGAGACCCAGTACTTC,CASSSRTSGGTETQYF
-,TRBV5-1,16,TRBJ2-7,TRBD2,TGCGCCAGCAGCTTAGGGACTAGCGGTTCTACCTACGAGCAGTACTTC,CASSLGTSGSTYEQYF
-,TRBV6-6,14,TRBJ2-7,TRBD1,TGTGCCAGCAGCCCCGGGACAGAGACCTACGAGCAGTACTTC,CASSPGTETYEQYF
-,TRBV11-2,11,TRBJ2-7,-,TGTGCCAGCAGCTCGTACAACGAGCAGTACTTC,CASSSYNEQYF
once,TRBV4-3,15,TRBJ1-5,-,TGCGCCAGCAGCCAAGATACAAATAGCAATCAGCCCCAGCATTTT,CASSQDTNSNQPQHF
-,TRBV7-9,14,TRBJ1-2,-,TGTGCCAGCAGCTTAGTCGAGGGTATCTATGGCTACACCTTC,CASSLVEGIYGYTF
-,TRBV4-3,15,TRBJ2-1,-,TGCGCCAGCAGCCAAGCGCGGGGAATGGAGAATGAGCAGTTCTTC,CASSQARGMENEQFF
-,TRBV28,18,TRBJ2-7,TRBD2,TGTGCCAGCAGTTTGGGCCTAGCGGGGGGCATTGCGTATTACGAGCAGTACTTC,CASSLGLAGGIAYYEQYF
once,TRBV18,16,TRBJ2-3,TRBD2,TGTGCCAGCTCACCCCAGGGGACTAGCGCGGCAGATACGCAGTATTTT,CASSPQGTSAADTQYF
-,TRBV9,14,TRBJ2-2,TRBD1,TGTGCCAGCAGCGTAGGGACAGGGCTCGGGGAGCTGTTTTTT,CASSVGTGLGELFF
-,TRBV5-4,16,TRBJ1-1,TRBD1,TGTGCCAGCAGCTTGGGTCAGGGGGCGACGGGCACTGAAGCTTTCTTT,CASSLGQGATGTEAFF
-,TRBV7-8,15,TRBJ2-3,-,TGTGCCAGCAGCTCAACGAGATACGTGACAGATACGCAGTATTTT,CASSSTRYVTDTQYF
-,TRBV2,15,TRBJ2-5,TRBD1,TGTGCCAGCAGTGAAGCAAGGACAGGGGGAGAGACCCAGTACTTC,CASSEARTGGETQYF
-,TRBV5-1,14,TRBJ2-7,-,TGCGCCAGCAGCAGGGGGGACAGCTCCTACGAGCAGTACTTC,CASSRGDSSYEQYF
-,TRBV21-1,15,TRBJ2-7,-,TGTGCCAGCAGCAAAGGGGAGGGGCCCCGGTACGAGCAGTACTTC,CASSKGEGPRYEQYF
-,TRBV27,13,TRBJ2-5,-,TGTGCCAGCAGTATCACAGGGCCAGAGACCCAGTACTTC,CASSITGPETQYF
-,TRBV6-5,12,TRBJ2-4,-,TGTGCCAGCCAGGGATCCAAAAACATTCAGTACTTC,CASQGSKNIQYF
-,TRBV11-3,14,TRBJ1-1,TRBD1,TGTGCCAGCAGCCGATCGGGGACAGGTCAACGAGCTTTCTTT,CASSRSGTGQRAFF
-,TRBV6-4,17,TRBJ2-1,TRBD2,TGTGCCAGCAGTGACTCAGGCGGGAGGGCCCCTTACAATGAGCAGTTCTTC,CASSDSGGRAPYNEQFF
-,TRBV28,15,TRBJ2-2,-,TGTGCCAGCAGTCTCGGGACTCAGAACACCGGGGAGCTGTTTTTT,CASSLGTQNTGELFF
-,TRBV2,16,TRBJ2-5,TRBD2,TGTGCCAGCAGTGAAGCCTATAGACTAGCCGGGGAGACCCAGTACTTC,CASSEAYRLAGETQYF
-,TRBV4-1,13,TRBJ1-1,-,TGCGCCAGCAGCCAAATCGGGGGTCCTGAAGCTTTCTTT,CASSQIGGPEAFF
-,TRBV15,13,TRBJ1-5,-,TGTGCCACCAGCAGAGGTCGGGGACAGCCCCAGCATTTT,CATSRGRGQPQHF